This TCR beta chain comes out of a study of long-term antiretroviral therapy in people with HIV. There were about 1-11 million cryopreserved PBMC in the samples before DNA extraction. Sequencing relied on immunoSEQ assay v3.0, run at survey level. Assay: immunoSEQ multiplex PCR; the TCRdb copy retains only in-frame clones and omits some. Counted here are over 20,000 clones, about 85% occurring once; the ten biggest clones make up more than 3%. Germline CDR1 reads SGHVS; CDR2 reads FQNEAQ. The CDR3 sequence is 16 residues long. The V end lost 4 bases, the J end lost 2 bases, and 16 bases lay between the germline ends.

The chain carries TRBV7-8 and TRBJ2-3, with D possibly being TRBD1 or TRBD2 (5 bases each). This specimen was unsorted PBMCs, taken 1.9 years after starting antiretroviral therapy. This sequence originates from a woman aged 25-40 years with HIV. The CDR3 region is CASSSLSLGDTDTQYF. The DNA of the CDR3 is TGTGCCAGCAGCTCCCTTTCTTTGGGGGACACAGATACGCAGTATTTT.